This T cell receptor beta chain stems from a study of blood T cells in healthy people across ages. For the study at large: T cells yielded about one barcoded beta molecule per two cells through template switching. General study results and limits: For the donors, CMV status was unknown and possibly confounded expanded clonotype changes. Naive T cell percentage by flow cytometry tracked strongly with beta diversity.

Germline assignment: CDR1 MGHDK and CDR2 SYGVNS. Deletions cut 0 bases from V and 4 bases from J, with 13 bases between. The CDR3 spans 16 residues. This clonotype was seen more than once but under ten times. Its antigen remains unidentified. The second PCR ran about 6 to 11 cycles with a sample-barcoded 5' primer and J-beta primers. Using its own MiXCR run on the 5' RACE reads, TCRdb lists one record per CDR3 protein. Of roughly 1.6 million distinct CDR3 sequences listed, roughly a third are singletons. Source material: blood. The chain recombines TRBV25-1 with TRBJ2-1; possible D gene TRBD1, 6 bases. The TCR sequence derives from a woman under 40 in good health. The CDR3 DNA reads TGTGCCAGCAGTGAATACCGGGACACCGGGTACAATGAGCAGTTCTTC. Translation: CASSEYRDTGYNEQFF.